This note documents a single T cell receptor (beta chain) sequence. This sample stems from a study of cytomegalovirus exposure and HLA in healthy donors. The PCR was carried out with 60 Vbeta primers and 13 Jbeta primers. The assay was immunoSEQ multiplex PCR, and TCRdb's table has in-frame clones only and misses some. The sample consists of about 140,000 clones, roughly four fifths of them appearing once. CDR3 length equals 15 residues. Germline V lookup: CDR1 SGDLS, CDR2 YYNGEE. With 1 base removed from V and 0 bases from J, the gap between germline ends came to 8 bases. The donors gave bone marrow, and they were healthy.

The sample taken for sequencing was PBMCs. The TCR was taken from a female donor in good health and CMV-seronegative. The V call is TRBV9, the J call TRBJ1-3; D gene ambiguous. As DNA, the CDR3 is TGTGCCAGCAGCGTACGGGGTTTCTCTGGAAACACCATATATTTT. It specifies CASSVRGFSGNTIYF.